Presented here are 21 T cell receptor beta chains from one specimen sequenced in a study of cytomegalovirus exposure and HLA in healthy donors (TCRdb year 2017). The library was built by means of the immunoSEQ multiplex PCR assay. A mixture of 60 forward primers for TCR Vbeta segments and 13 reverse primers for TCR Jbeta segments was used in the multiplex PCR. In its TCRdb copy, this immuneACCESS table keeps in-frame sequences only and misses some clones. Where compared with another copy, unresolved V genes explain less than half of these, and the others have no known cause. Here the sample has about 140,000 clones; around 73% occur a single time. The top ten hold 1.3% of the sample. The sample was PBMCs. Every receptor here comes from a woman between 40 and 50 years old in good health and CMV-seronegative.

The V and J genes are TRBV2 and TRBJ1-4; 12 bases are shared with TRBD1. V shed 6 bases, J shed 3 bases, and the junction held 2 bases outside the gene matches. The CDR3 is 15 amino acids. From germline, CDR1 is SNHLY and CDR2 FYNNEI. The CDR3, as DNA: TGTGCCAGCAGGGGACAGGGGGCCTCTAATGAAAAACTGTTTTTT. The encoded protein is CASRGQGASNEKLFF.

V is TRBV18 and J is TRBJ2-5; D is possibly TRBD1 (5 bases). CDR3 size: 14 residues. V lost 5 bases and J lost 1, with 11 bases in between. CDR1 is KGHSH, CDR2 LQKENI, per germline. Here the CDR3 reads CASSIRQTQETQYF. The CDR3 DNA reads as TGTGCCAGCTCAATCCGACAGACCCAAGAGACCCAGTACTTC.

The rearrangement uses TRBV7-2 and TRBJ1-1; D is unclear. Germline CDR1 SGHTA, CDR2 FQGNSA. There are 13 residues in the CDR3. The V gene lost 1 base and the J gene lost 3 bases, with 6 bases spanning the gap. This chain's CDR3 is CASSLDSYTEAFF. Here the CDR3 DNA reads TGTGCCAGCAGCTTAGATTCGTACACTGAAGCTTTCTTT.

V usage is TRBV18 and J usage is TRBJ1-1; no clear D gene. The CDR3 spans 17 residues. From germline, CDR1 is KGHSH and CDR2 LQKENI. Trimming left V 1 base short and J 3 bases short, with 18 bases between. The DNA of the CDR3 is TGTGCCAGCTCACCACAGTTGCCGGCAACTCGGGACACTGAAGCTTTCTTT. Protein: CASSPQLPATRDTEAFF.

The chain employs TRBV28 and TRBJ2-5, with 10 bases aligning to TRBD1. Trimming at V came to 7 bases and at J to 6 bases, leaving 8 bases not matched to a gene. The CDR3 has 14 residues. Germline CDR1 and CDR2: MDHEN and SYDVKM. CDR3 sequence (DNA): TGTGCCAGCACCCCCCCGGGACAGGGGAAGACCCAGTACTTC. Translating it yields CASTPPGQGKTQYF.

The chain combines TRBV5-4 with TRBJ2-2, with 8 bases lining up with TRBD1. CDR3 length: 17 amino acids. Germline-derived CDR1 and CDR2 are SGHNT and YYREEE (reference sequence). J lost 6 bases, V lost 1 base, and 11 bases had no gene match. The CDR3 nucleotides are TGTGCCAGCAGCTTGATACCCAGGGGGCGGGTCTCCGGGGAGCTGTTTTTT. It is translated as CASSLIPRGRVSGELFF. The complete variable domain, with remaining parts taken from reference TRBV5-4 and TRBJ2-2, reads ETGVTQSPTHLIKTRGQQVTLRCSSQSGHNTVSWYQQALGQGPQFIFQYYREEENGRGNFPPRFSGLQFPNYSSELNVNALELDDSALYLCASSLIPRGRVSGELFFGEGSRLTVL.

This clone appeared a few times. As DNA, the CDR3 is TGTGCCAGCGGTGGACAGGGGGCCGGGGAGCTGTTTTTT. This codes for CASGGQGAGELFF. The chain uses TRBV2 and TRBJ2-2; 10 bases match TRBD1. Trimming cost V 8 bases and J 6 bases; bases outside gene matches: 3. CDR1 and CDR2 (germline): SNHLY, FYNNEI. The CDR3 covers 13 residues.

The chain joins TRBV6-1 to TRBJ1-3; D may be TRBD1 (6 bases). CDR1 MNHNS and CDR2 SASEGT come from the germline V gene. CDR3 length: 14 residues. Trimming stripped 2 bases from V and 1 base from J, with 6 bases between. CDR3 sequence reads: CASSEQGSGNTIYF. DNA of the CDR3: TGTGCCAGCAGTGAACAGGGGTCTGGAAACACCATATATTTT.

This rearrangement joins TRBV7-3 to TRBJ2-1; 10 nucleotides align to TRBD2. With V trimmed by 2 bases and J by 7 bases, 8 bases remained unmatched. This CDR3 has 16 amino acids. Germline V gene lookup returns CDR1 SGHTA and CDR2 FQGTGA. The CDR3 DNA follows: TGTGCCAGCAGCTTATCTAGCGGGGGCCTTTCTAATGAGCAGTTCTTC. This gives the protein CASSLSSGGLSNEQFF.

The CDR3 DNA follows: TGTGCCAGCAGCTTCGACAGCACCGTCTATGGCTACACCTTC. This translates into CASSFDSTVYGYTF. The chain recombines TRBV14 with TRBJ1-2; D may be TRBD1 (5 bases). Germline CDR1 SGHDN, CDR2 FVKESK. This CDR3 is built from 14 residues. Trimming took off 5 bases at V and 4 bases at J, with 14 bases between the two ends.

This sequence joins TRBV2 and TRBJ1-2; D is perhaps TRBD1 (6 bases). Trimming took 4 bases from V and 8 from J, leaving 11 bases between them. This CDR3 contains 12 residues. Germline lookup yields CDR1 SNHLY and CDR2 FYNNEI. CDR3 DNA sequence: TGTGCCAGCAGTGCAGGGGCCAGCGGCTACACCTTC. Amino acids: CASSAGASGYTF. Variable domain in full (rest from reference TRBV2 and TRBJ1-2): EPEVTQTPSHQVTQMGQEVILRCVPISNHLYFYWYRQILGQKVEFLVSFYNNEISEKSEIFDDQFSVERPDGSNFTLKIRSTKLEDSAMYFCASSAGASGYTFGSGTRLTVV.

The genes are TRBV5-8 and TRBJ1-1; no firm D call. The CDR3 is 13 residues long. The V end was cut by 4 bases, the J end by 5 bases, with 12 bases between. CDR1 is SGHTS and CDR2 is YDEGEE in the germline V gene. The CDR3 loop is CASSRSPGTEAFF. DNA of the CDR3: TGTGCCAGCAGCCGGTCGCCGGGAACTGAAGCTTTCTTT.

This clone was seen once. The J gene is TRBJ1-5, the V gene TRBV27, with D maybe TRBD1 (5 bases). Trimming cost V 6 bases and J 3 bases, with 15 bases left between them. In germline, CDR1 is MNHEY, CDR2 SMNVEV (reference sequence). The CDR3 runs 15 residues. The CDR3 is CASSNRARDNQPQHF. The CDR3 DNA follows: TGTGCCAGCAGCAATCGGGCCAGGGACAATCAGCCCCAGCATTTT.

J is TRBJ1-1 and V is TRBV5-1, with 7 bases identical to TRBD1. Germline V gene lookup returns CDR1 SGHRS and CDR2 YFSETQ. Losses at the gene ends were 4 bases for V and 6 bases for J; bases not matched to a gene: 12. The CDR3 extends over 15 amino acids. Here the CDR3 reads CASSPLTGKGAEAFF. In DNA, the CDR3 is TGCGCCAGCAGCCCTTTGACAGGGAAGGGGGCTGAAGCTTTCTTT.

The V gene is TRBV7-9, the J gene TRBJ1-6; D gene uncertain. The V end lost 3 bases, the J end lost 10 bases, and 10 bases lay between the germline ends. Germline values: CDR1 SEHNR, CDR2 FQNEAQ (reference sequence). The CDR3 covers 13 residues. CDR3 protein: CASSFVLESPLHF. Written as DNA, the CDR3 is TGTGCCAGCAGCTTTGTGTTGGAGTCACCCCTCCACTTT.

J is TRBJ2-1 and V is TRBV18, with a weak D call TRBD2 (7 bases). Germline lookup yields CDR1 KGHSH and CDR2 LQKENI. The CDR3 covers 15 residues. V was trimmed by 2 bases and J by 7 bases, leaving 15 bases between them. The DNA of the CDR3 is TGTGCCAGCTCACCAATGGCGGGGGCTAGAAATGAGCAGTTCTTC. It specifies CASSPMAGARNEQFF.

The genes are TRBV27 and TRBJ1-2; D is uncertain. This CDR3 contains 14 residues. The V and J ends lost 5 bases and 5 bases respectively, with 15 bases between them. CDR1 is MNHEY, CDR2 SMNVEV, per germline (reference sequence). The CDR3 DNA reads TGTGCCAGCAGTGGAGGGATGGTGGGGTATGGCTACACCTTC. Protein: CASSGGMVGYGYTF.

This clone was counted only a few times. V gene TRBV4-3 combines with J gene TRBJ2-1; D is uncertain. CDR3 size: 13 residues. Germline V gene data show CDR1 as LGHNA and CDR2 as YSLEER. Trimming shortened V by 1 base and J by 4 bases, and 5 bases separated the two germline ends. Here the CDR3 reads CASSQVVYNEQFF. CDR3 DNA sequence: TGCGCCAGCAGCCAAGTAGTTTACAATGAGCAGTTCTTC.

The chain employs TRBV6-5 and TRBJ1-5; maybe TRBD1 (6 bases). V lost 8 bases and J lost 9, with 14 bases in between. The CDR3 is made up of 12 amino acids. Germline CDR1 is MNHEY and CDR2 is SVGAGI. CDR3 DNA sequence: TGTGCCAGCTCCCCCGAAGGGGGGCCCCAGCATTTT. It yields the protein CASSPEGGPQHF.

This chain links TRBV7-8 with TRBJ1-3, with D perhaps TRBD1 (6 bases). The CDR3 extends over 14 amino acids. Per germline, CDR1 SGHVS and CDR2 FQNEAQ. V shed 4 bases and J shed 3 bases, with 10 bases lying between them. CDR3 bases: TGTGCCAGCAGCTCCAGGGGTTTTGGAAACACCATATATTTT. Its protein is CASSSRGFGNTIYF.

This chain connects TRBV11-2 to TRBJ1-1, with D possibly matching TRBD1 (5 bases). The germline V and J ends were trimmed by 2 bases and 2 bases, with 9 bases remaining between them. This CDR3 is built from 14 residues. Per the germline V gene, CDR1 is SGHAT and CDR2 is FQNNGV. CDR3: CASSLPGHNTEAFF. The CDR3, as DNA: TGTGCCAGCAGCTTACCCGGACACAACACTGAAGCTTTCTTT.